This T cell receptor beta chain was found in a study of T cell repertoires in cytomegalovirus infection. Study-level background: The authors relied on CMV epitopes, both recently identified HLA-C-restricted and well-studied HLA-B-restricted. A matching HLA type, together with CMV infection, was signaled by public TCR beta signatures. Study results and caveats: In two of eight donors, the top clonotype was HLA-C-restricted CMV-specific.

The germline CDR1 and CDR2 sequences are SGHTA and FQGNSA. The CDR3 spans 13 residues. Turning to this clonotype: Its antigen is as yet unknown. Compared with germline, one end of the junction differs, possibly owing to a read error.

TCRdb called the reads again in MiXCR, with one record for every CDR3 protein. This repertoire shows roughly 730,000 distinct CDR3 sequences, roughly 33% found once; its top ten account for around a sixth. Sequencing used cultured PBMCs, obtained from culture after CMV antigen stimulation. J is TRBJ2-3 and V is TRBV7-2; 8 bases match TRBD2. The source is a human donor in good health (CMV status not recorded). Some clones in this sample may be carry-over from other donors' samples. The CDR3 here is CASSPGVRTSPLF. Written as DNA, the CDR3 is TGTGCCAGCAGCCCCGGGGTGCGGACTAGCCCTCTGTTT. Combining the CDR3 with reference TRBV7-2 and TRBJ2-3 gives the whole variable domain GAGVSQSPSNKVTEKGKDVELRCDPISGHTALYWYRQSLGQGLEFLIYFQGNSAPDKSGLPSDRFSAERTGGSVSTLTIQRTQQEDSAVYLCASSPGVRTSPLFGPGTRLTVL.